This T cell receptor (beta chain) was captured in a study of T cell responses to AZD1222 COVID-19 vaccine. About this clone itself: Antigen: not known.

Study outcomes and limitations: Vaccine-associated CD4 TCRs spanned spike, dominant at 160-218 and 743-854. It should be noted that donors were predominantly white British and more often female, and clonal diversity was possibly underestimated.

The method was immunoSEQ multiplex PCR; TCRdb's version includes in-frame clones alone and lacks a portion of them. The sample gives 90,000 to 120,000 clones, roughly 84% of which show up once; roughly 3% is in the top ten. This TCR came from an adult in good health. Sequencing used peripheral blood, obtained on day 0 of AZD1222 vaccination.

The CDR3 reads CASSLGTAGELFF. The DNA for the CDR3 is TGTGCCAGCAGCTTAGGGACGGCGGGGGAGCTGTTTTTT. The genes are TRBV11-3 and TRBJ2-2; D gene unclear. In germline, CDR1 is SGHNT, CDR2 YENEEA. The CDR3 is made up of 13 amino acids. V lost 1 base to trimming and J lost 8 bases, with 8 bases between them.